The 5 T cell receptor beta chains in this list originate from one sample, sequenced in a study of shared clonotypes between healthy human individuals. Some clones are missing from TCRdb's copy, which holds only in-frame ones; the method was immunoSEQ multiplex PCR. Altogether about 2,200,000 clones are present, around 93% being singletons, with the ten largest covering 1.5% to 2%. Naive CD8 isolation took CD45RO-negative cells positively selected for CCR7 and excluded terminally differentiated effector memory CD45RA+ cells. The sample comprised naive CD8+ T cells from PBMCs. The receptor set was obtained from a man aged 18 to 29 in good health. Some clones in this sample may be carry-over from other donors' samples.

In DNA, the CDR3 is TGTGCCAGCAGTCTGCTGTTCCCAGGACAGGGGGCGACTAATGAAAAACTGTTTTTT. This codes for CASSLLFPGQGATNEKLFF. V and J are TRBV28 and TRBJ1-4; 11 bases align to TRBD1. CDR1 MDHEN and CDR2 SYDVKM come from the germline V gene. V gave up 5 bases and J gave up 2 bases; unmatched junction bases: 13. The CDR3 totals 19 residues.

The chain combines TRBV7-9 with TRBJ2-1; D unclear. This CDR3 region has 14 residues. Trimming removed 6 bases from V and 3 bases from J, with 12 bases in between. The germline V gene encodes CDR1 SEHNR and CDR2 FQNEAQ (reference sequence). CDR3 loop: CASSPLVRYNEQFF. CDR3 coding DNA: TGTGCCAGCAGTCCCCTCGTGCGCTACAATGAGCAGTTCTTC.

The chain couples TRBV5-5 to TRBJ2-5; 10 bases map to TRBD2. This CDR3 has 16 amino acids. Germline V gives CDR1 SGHKS, CDR2 YYEKEE (reference sequence). J was trimmed by 3 bases and V by 4 bases; bases with no gene match: 9. The CDR3 nucleotides are TGTGCCAGCAGCCCAATAGCGGGAGGAGGTAAAGAGACCCAGTACTTC. Amino acids: CASSPIAGGGKETQYF.

The rearrangement joins TRBV9 to TRBJ1-1; the match to TRBD1 covers 8 bases. In germline, CDR1 is SGDLS, CDR2 YYNGEE. The CDR3 is made up of 17 amino acids. The junction had 11 bases not matched to a gene; V was cut back by 3 bases and J by 1 base. This CDR3 reads CASSATGEALGNTEAFF. DNA of the CDR3: TGTGCCAGCAGCGCGACAGGGGAGGCCTTAGGGAACACTGAAGCTTTCTTT. Filled out from reference TRBV9 and TRBJ1-1, the complete variable domain reads DSGVTQTPKHLITATGQRVTLRCSPRSGDLSVYWYQQSLDQGLQFLIQYYNGEERAKGNILERFSAQQFPDLHSELNLSSLELGDSALYFCASSATGEALGNTEAFFGQGTRLTVV.

This chain joins TRBV30 and TRBJ2-7, with 10 bases aligning to TRBD1. Trimming at V came to 3 bases and at J to 0 bases, leaving 5 bases not matched to a gene. CDR1 is GTSNPN, CDR2 SVGIG, per germline (reference sequence). The length of the CDR3 is 15 residues. The CDR3 nucleotides read TGTGCCTGGAGACTACGGACAGGGGGCTCCTACGAGCAGTACTTC. This sequence encodes CAWRLRTGGSYEQYF.